This T cell receptor (beta chain) was sequenced for a study of T cell therapy after organ transplantation. Study information: After therapy, patients were monitored for around 28 weeks.

Germline V gene sequence: CDR1 MDHEN, CDR2 SYDVKM. The CDR3 extends over 13 amino acids. V lost 3 bases and J lost 4, with 7 bases in between. On this clone: Its specificity is not known.

Here immunoSEQ multiplex PCR was the method, and the copy in TCRdb shows in-frame clones only, minus some. The sample consists of about 20,000 clones, 80% to 85% of them appearing once. Time point indicated: 20-29 weeks after completion of therapy. V gene TRBV28 combines with J gene TRBJ2-1, with D uncertain. The clonotype was recovered from a human patient who had received a solid organ transplant and had CMV disease. Certain T cells may be donor cells from the graft. Material: CD8+ T cells from blood, obtained after autologous CMV-specific T cell therapy. CDR3 nucleotides: TGTGCCAGCAGTTTGGCAGAATACAATGAGCAGTTCTTC. This translates into CASSLAEYNEQFF. The full variable domain, completed using reference TRBV28 and TRBJ2-1, is DVKVTQSSRYLVKRTGEKVFLECVQDMDHENMFWYRQDPGLGLRLIYFSYDVKMKEKGDIPEGYSVSREKKERFSLILESASTNQTSMYLCASSLAEYNEQFFGPGTRLTVL.